This entry is about one TCR beta chain. Its antigen is unknown. Both 60 Vbeta primers and 13 Jbeta primers went into the PCR. In the study's own analysis: Unique TCR beta chains numbered around 80 million in a later analysis, with around 10 million shared. The protocol was immunoSEQ multiplex PCR, while the TCRdb copy is restricted to in-frame clones and leaves out a portion. V, J and clone size derive from that table, while D and trimming were established from the DNA sequence. The data hold roughly 120,000 clones, with 75% to 85% observed a single time. The CDR3 extends over 16 amino acids. From germline, CDR1 is SQVTM and CDR2 ANQGSEA. Germline trimming cut 7 bases from V and 5 bases from J; bases unmatched to any gene: 11. The data originate from a study of cytomegalovirus exposure and HLA in healthy donors. Study-level findings and limits: Accurate predictions that matched the HLA-A and HLA-B alleles of most subjects were reportedly made from TCR beta sequences.

The receptor comes from a man aged 25-45 years in good health and CMV-seropositive. V is TRBV29-1 and J is TRBJ2-1, with 13 nucleotides matching TRBD2. Specimen: PBMCs. The CDR3 DNA follows: TGCAGCGACAGTCTGCCGGGACTAGCGGGACACAATGAGCAGTTCTTC. Its protein product is CSDSLPGLAGHNEQFF.